What follows is one T cell receptor (beta chain) and its context. The antigen remains unidentified. The data originate from a study of cytomegalovirus exposure and HLA in healthy donors. Whole-study results and caveats: Cytomegalovirus association was listed for about 150 TCR beta chains.

The repertoire was sequenced with immunoSEQ multiplex PCR; TCRdb's copy has only in-frame clones and lacks some. The repertoire holds about 180,000 clones, around nine tenths seen once, with 2% to 3% in the top ten. V gave up 6 bases and J gave up 7 bases, with 22 bases separating them. Germline values: CDR1 SGHRS, CDR2 YFSETQ. The CDR3 is made up of 16 amino acids. The chain uses TRBV5-1 and TRBJ1-4; the D gene is possibly TRBD1 (5 bases). The material sequenced was PBMCs. The sequence derives from a man younger than 30 in good health and CMV-seropositive. CDR3 nucleotides: TGCGCCAGCAACACCGGAGGTGCGGGGAGGGGTGAAAAACTGTTTTTT. This codes for CASNTGGAGRGEKLFF.